The TCR beta chain described here comes from a study of blood T cell repertoires in COVID-19. Per the authors' pipeline: The assay estimated nucleated cells by amplifying reference gene primers. Sequencing used immunoSEQ multiplex PCR; TCRdb keeps in-frame clones, though not all of them. V, J and clone size reflect that table, while D and trimming were determined from the DNA. The sample consists of about 130,000 clones, over 80% of them appearing once. The sequence was collected from a man aged 35-49 years with active or convalescent COVID-19. The sample was peripheral blood.

CDR3 sequence (DNA): TGTGCCAGCAGTGAGAGAATAGCGGGGGGCACAGATACGCAGTATTTT. Residues: CASSERIAGGTDTQYF. This chain connects TRBV2 to TRBJ2-3; 9 bases are a match to TRBD2. CDR1 and CDR2 (germline): SNHLY, FYNNEI. J was trimmed by 1 base and V by 3 bases; bases with no gene match: 5. The CDR3 is 16 residues long.